The sequence of this TCR beta chain was determined in a study of early T cells in non-severe SARS-CoV-2 infection. About the study: With bulk RNA from unsorted whole blood as input, sequencing yielded unpaired chains.

Whole-study findings and limits: A preference for anti-spike CD8 responses marked VDJdb matching, which missed private and CD4 specificities.

This clonotype has ten or more counts. Its cognate antigen is unknown. TCRdb reanalysed the 5' RACE reads using MiXCR and keeps one entry per CDR3 protein. The table includes 75,000 to 90,000 distinct CDR3 sequences, 9.5% to 15% detected once. Germline CDR1 is DFQATT and CDR2 is SNEGSKA (reference sequence). J was trimmed by 3 bases and V by 6 bases; bases with no gene match: 6. This CDR3 is built from 13 residues. The source material was whole blood. This rearrangement joins TRBV20-1 to TRBJ2-7; 9 nucleotides align to TRBD1. The clonotype originates from an adult who was a healthcare worker with PCR-confirmed SARS-CoV-2 infection or an uninfected control (not recorded which). In nucleotides, the CDR3 is TGCAGTGCCACGGGACAGGGTAACTACGAGCAGTACTTC. Protein product: CSATGQGNYEQYF.